These T cell receptor beta chains were read from a single sample in a study of identical twins. MiXCR, run by TCRdb on the 5' RACE reads, gives a single entry per CDR3 protein. The data hold hundreds of thousands of distinct CDR3 sequences, with roughly 7.1% observed a single time. Another study also made use of these data, one on yellow fever vaccine responses in identical twins.

The sample was PBMCs. All receptors derive from a woman in her late teens or twenties in good health. CDR3s include the opening cysteine and the closing phenylalanine or tryptophan. A D gene is named only where the DNA matches it firmly. Expanded clones get a size class; other rows say once, few or many, or leave the size out.

j_call | clone_size | v_call | cdr3_length | d_call | cdr3_aa | cdr3_nt
TRBJ2-3 | many | TRBV5-1 | 12 | . | CASSDNTDTQYF | TGCGCCAGCAGCGACAACACAGATACGCAGTATTTT
TRBJ2-2 | . | TRBV3-1 | 16 | . | CASSQVGLLVTGELFF | TGTGCCAGCAGCCAAGTAGGCCTCCTGGTCACCGGGGAGCTGTTTTTT
TRBJ1-1 | few | TRBV7-9 | 15 | TRBD1 | CASSLVSTGDTEAFF | TGTGCCAGCAGCTTAGTGTCTACAGGGGACACTGAAGCTTTCTTT
TRBJ1-1 | . | TRBV12-3/TRBV12-4 | 14 | . | CASTRNRANTEAFF | TGTGCCAGCACCCGAAATCGGGCAAACACTGAAGCTTTCTTT
TRBJ2-3 | many | TRBV12-3/TRBV12-4 | 18 | TRBD2 | CASSSPGLAGVSTDTQYF | TGTGCCAGCAGTTCTCCGGGACTAGCGGGGGTCAGCACAGATACGCAGTATTTT
TRBJ1-1 | many | TRBV20-1 | 12 | . | CSAPRSNTEAFF | TGCAGTGCTCCAAGGTCGAACACTGAAGCTTTCTTT
TRBJ2-3 | . | TRBV25-1 | 17 | . | CASSEMGQGRGTDTQYF | TGTGCCAGCAGTGAAATGGGTCAGGGTCGGGGCACAGATACGCAGTATTTT
TRBJ2-3 | . | TRBV27 | 15 | TRBD1 | CASSSGDRFPDTQYF | TGTGCCAGCAGTTCAGGGGACAGATTCCCAGATACGCAGTATTTT
TRBJ2-7 | few | TRBV27 | 15 | TRBD2 | CASSTQTSGNYEQYF | TGTGCCAGCAGTACACAGACTAGCGGGAACTACGAGCAGTACTTC
TRBJ1-2 | . | TRBV29-1 | 11 | . | CSVQAVGGYTF | TGCAGCGTCCAGGCCGTGGGCGGCTACACCTTC
TRBJ2-7 | few | TRBV28 | 16 | TRBD2 | CASGLAGAVGSYEQYF | TGTGCCAGCGGTTTAGCGGGAGCCGTGGGATCCTACGAGCAGTACTTC
TRBJ1-2 | . | TRBV4-1 | 14 | TRBD1 | CASSRGQGTYGYTF | TGCGCCAGCAGCCGAGGACAGGGGACCTATGGCTACACCTTC
TRBJ1-3 | few | TRBV15 | 16 | . | CATSRARTIPGNTIYF | TGTGCCACCAGCAGAGCCAGGACCATACCGGGAAACACCATATATTTT
TRBJ2-7 | many | TRBV7-2 | 13 | . | CASSLDRLYEQYF | TGTGCCAGCAGCTTGGACCGACTCTACGAGCAGTACTTC
TRBJ2-3 | . | TRBV7-8 | 16 | TRBD2 | CASSTTRGRVADTQYF | TGTGCCAGCAGCACTACGCGCGGGAGGGTTGCAGATACGCAGTATTTT